The 22 T cell receptor beta chains listed next were all sequenced from one sample in a study of blood T cell repertoires in COVID-19 (dated by TCRdb to about 2020). Library preparation employed the immunoSEQ multiplex PCR assay. TCRdb holds this immuneACCESS table with in-frame rearrangements only. Some clones are missing; in checked studies, unresolved V genes explain under half, and the rest has no known cause. This sample gives 190,000 or so clones in total; around 90% of them show up just once. The ten largest clones represent 2.7% of the sample. The sequenced material came from peripheral blood. These TCRs come from a man aged 35 to 55 with active or convalescent COVID-19.

This clone appeared a single time. J is TRBJ2-5 and V is TRBV5-4; D is possibly TRBD2 (5 bases). Trimming pared 4 bases from V and 5 bases from J, leaving 18 bases between. Germline lookup yields CDR1 SGHNT and CDR2 YYREEE (reference sequence). The CDR3 spans 15 residues. CDR3 region: CASSPPGAGKETQYF. CDR3 in DNA: TGTGCCAGCAGCCCCCCAGGCGCGGGCAAGGAGACCCAGTACTTC.

The chain combines TRBV30 with TRBJ2-5; D possibly corresponds to TRBD1 (6 bases). Trimming removed 2 bases at V and 4 bases at J, with 17 bases between. From germline, CDR1 is GTSNPN and CDR2 SVGIG (reference sequence). The CDR3 has 15 amino acids. In DNA form, the CDR3 reads TGTGCCTGGAGTACGAAGGCAGGGGCCGGAGAGACCCAGTACTTC. Translating gives CAWSTKAGAGETQYF. Based on the CDR3 plus reference TRBV30 and TRBJ2-5, the full variable domain is SQTIHQWPATLVQPVGSPLSLECTVEGTSNPNLYWYRQAAGRGLQLLFYSVGIGQISSEVPQNLSASRPQDRQFILSSKKLLLSDSGFYLCAWSTKAGAGETQYFGPGTRLLVL.

The chain carries TRBV2 and TRBJ1-2; D remains ambiguous. Germline V gene lookup returns CDR1 SNHLY and CDR2 FYNNEI. The CDR3 length is 15 residues. Trimming removed 3 bases at V and 3 bases at J, with 14 bases between. CDR3 DNA sequence: TGTGCCAGCAGTGACGTTCGCGAAACAGACTATGGCTACACCTTC. Translating gives CASSDVRETDYGYTF. Supplemented by reference TRBV2 and TRBJ1-2, the full variable domain reads EPEVTQTPSHQVTQMGQEVILRCVPISNHLYFYWYRQILGQKVEFLVSFYNNEISEKSEIFDDQFSVERPDGSNFTLKIRSTKLEDSAMYFCASSDVRETDYGYTFGSGTRLTVV.

This clone was seen a handful of times. This chain links TRBV6-6 with TRBJ2-3; weak D call: TRBD1 (5 bases). The V end was cut by 10 bases, the J end by 5 bases, with 22 bases between. This CDR3 has 15 residues. Germline lookup yields CDR1 MNHNY and CDR2 SVGAGI (reference sequence). The CDR3 protein is CATLDWSGRRDTQYF. For the CDR3, the DNA is TGTGCCACGCTAGATTGGTCAGGGCGAAGAGATACGCAGTATTTT.

This sequence joins TRBV6-4 and TRBJ1-1; D perhaps matches TRBD1 (5 bases). The V and J ends lost 2 bases and 11 bases respectively, with 9 bases between them. CDR1 and CDR2 (germline): MRHNA, SNTAGT. The CDR3 runs 11 residues. CDR3 loop: CASSDARVAFF. CDR3 DNA: TGTGCCAGCAGTGACGCCAGGGTGGCTTTCTTT.

The V gene is TRBV4-3, the J gene TRBJ2-2; the match to TRBD2 covers 8 bases. The CDR3 spans 16 residues. Trimming at V came to 4 bases and at J to 0 bases, leaving 4 bases not matched to a gene. The germline gives CDR1 LGHNA, CDR2 YSLEER. For the CDR3, the DNA is TGCGCCAGCAGCCCTGTCGGGGGGGCGAACACCGGGGAGCTGTTTTTT. Residues: CASSPVGGANTGELFF.

The chain employs TRBV30 and TRBJ2-5; 9 bases are shared with TRBD2. This CDR3 comprises 15 residues. Germline V gene data show CDR1 as GTSNPN and CDR2 as SVGIG (reference sequence). J was trimmed by 9 bases and V by 0 bases; bases with no gene match: 11. This CDR3 is CAWSVLVAGDWAQYF. DNA for the CDR3: TGTGCCTGGAGTGTACTGGTAGCGGGGGATTGGGCCCAGTACTTC. Using reference TRBV30 and TRBJ2-5 for the parts outside the CDR3, the full variable domain is SQTIHQWPATLVQPVGSPLSLECTVEGTSNPNLYWYRQAAGRGLQLLFYSVGIGQISSEVPQNLSASRPQDRQFILSSKKLLLSDSGFYLCAWSVLVAGDWAQYFGPGTRLLVL.

The chain combines TRBV6-5 with TRBJ2-7; 8 bases agree with TRBD1. The V gene end was trimmed by 7 bases and the J gene end by 1 base; junction bases not matched to a gene: 6. Germline V gives CDR1 MNHEY, CDR2 SVGAGI. This CDR3 region has 14 residues. The CDR3 nucleotides read TGTGCCAGCAAGTATGGACAGGGATCCTACGAGCAGTACTTC. Translated: CASKYGQGSYEQYF.

The CDR3 DNA reads as TGTGCCAGCAGTGAAGCGCTAAGGGGCGAGCAGTACTTC. Protein product: CASSEALRGEQYF. V usage is TRBV2 and J usage is TRBJ2-7, with D perhaps TRBD1 (5 bases). Germline values: CDR1 SNHLY, CDR2 FYNNEI. CDR3 length: 13 amino acids. Trimming removed 0 bases at V and 6 bases at J, with 9 bases between. The full variable domain, completed using reference TRBV2 and TRBJ2-7, is EPEVTQTPSHQVTQMGQEVILRCVPISNHLYFYWYRQILGQKVEFLVSFYNNEISEKSEIFDDQFSVERPDGSNFTLKIRSTKLEDSAMYFCASSEALRGEQYFGPGTRLTVT.

V usage is TRBV7-6 and J usage is TRBJ1-5; unclear D gene. CDR1 SGHVS and CDR2 FNYEAQ come from the germline V gene. V lost 1 base, J lost 7 bases, and 8 bases lay in between. This CDR3 comprises 13 residues. In DNA form, the CDR3 reads TGTGCCAGCAGCTTAGGCGCGGGCCAGCCCCAGCATTTT. Its protein is CASSLGAGQPQHF. The full variable domain, with the rest looked up from reference TRBV7-6 and TRBJ1-5, is GAGVSQSPRYKVTKRGQDVALRCDPISGHVSLYWYRQALGQGPEFLTYFNYEAQQDKSGLPNDRFSAERPEGSISTLTIQRTEQRDSAMYRCASSLGAGQPQHFGDGTRLSIL.

V gene TRBV7-9 combines with J gene TRBJ2-7; D is possibly TRBD1 (5 bases). The V end lost 1 base, the J end lost 2 bases, and 12 bases lay between the germline ends. The CDR3 is made up of 15 amino acids. From germline, CDR1 is SEHNR and CDR2 FQNEAQ (reference sequence). The CDR3: CASSLGGAGPYEQYF. As DNA, the CDR3 is TGTGCCAGCAGCTTAGGGGGCGCAGGTCCCTACGAGCAGTACTTC.

This clone was recorded once. The rearrangement links TRBV29-1 to TRBJ2-3, with 13 bases that match TRBD2. Germline V lookup: CDR1 SQVTM, CDR2 ANQGSEA. The CDR3 loop spans 15 amino acids. Trimming removed 6 bases from V and 4 bases from J; junction bases left unmatched: 7. As DNA, the CDR3 is TGCAGCGTCTCACTAGCGGGGGGGCCCGCAGATACGCAGTATTTT. Translated, it gives CSVSLAGGPADTQYF.

The J gene is TRBJ2-7, the V gene TRBV5-1; D possibly corresponds to TRBD2 (5 bases). The V and J ends lost 3 bases and 0 bases respectively, with 13 bases between them. The CDR3 has 15 residues. Germline CDR1 SGHRS, CDR2 YFSETQ. CDR3 amino acids: CASSSPPGSSYEQYF. The CDR3 coding sequence is TGCGCCAGCAGCTCGCCCCCGGGGAGCTCCTACGAGCAGTACTTC. Combining the CDR3 with reference TRBV5-1 and TRBJ2-7 gives the whole variable domain KAGVTQTPRYLIKTRGQQVTLSCSPISGHRSVSWYQQTPGQGLQFLFEYFSETQRNKGNFPGRFSGRQFSNSRSEMNVSTLELGDSALYLCASSSPPGSSYEQYFGPGTRLTVT.

V and J are TRBV5-4 and TRBJ1-1; 7 positions match TRBD1. CDR1 is SGHNT, CDR2 YYREEE, per germline (reference sequence). V shed 3 bases and J 4 bases; nucleotides not matched to a gene: 12. The CDR3 sequence is 16 residues long. The CDR3 loop is CASSSGTVKRGTEAFF. The CDR3 coding sequence is TGTGCCAGCAGCTCGGGGACAGTCAAGAGGGGCACTGAAGCTTTCTTT.

This clone was recorded only once. The chain has TRBV7-9 and TRBJ1-4; 8 nucleotides match TRBD1. Looked up from germline, CDR1 is SEHNR and CDR2 is FQNEAQ (reference sequence). The CDR3 sequence is 12 residues long. Trimming at V came to 5 bases and at J to 11 bases, leaving 4 bases not matched to a gene. CDR3 region: CASSPRQGKLFF. CDR3 DNA sequence: TGTGCCAGCAGCCCGCGACAGGGGAAACTGTTTTTT.

The chain is built from TRBV14 and TRBJ1-3; D is ambiguous. The CDR3 is made up of 15 amino acids. The germline CDR1 and CDR2 sequences are SGHDN and FVKESK. With 1 base removed from V and 4 bases from J, the gap between germline ends came to 11 bases. The CDR3: CASSQGEGFGNTIYF. The CDR3 region has the DNA TGTGCCAGCAGCCAAGGAGAGGGATTCGGAAACACCATATATTTT.

The chain employs TRBV14 and TRBJ1-1; D not resolved. This CDR3 has 13 amino acids. The V gene's germline CDR1 is SGHDN and CDR2 FVKESK. V gave up 2 bases and J gave up 7 bases, with 11 bases separating them. CDR3 bases: TGTGCCAGCAGCCAAATCGGGTCCGATGAAGCTTTCTTT. Translating it yields CASSQIGSDEAFF. The full variable domain, completed using reference TRBV14 and TRBJ1-1, is EAGVTQFPSHSVIEKGQTVTLRCDPISGHDNLYWYRRVMGKEIKFLLHFVKESKQDESGMPNNRFLAERTGGTYSTLKVQPAELEDSGVYFCASSQIGSDEAFFGQGTRLTVV.

The chain recombines TRBV6-6 with TRBJ1-4, with TRBD1 matching over 10 bases. Germline lookup yields CDR1 MNHNY and CDR2 SVGAGI (reference sequence). V shed 6 bases, J shed 10 bases, and the junction held 5 bases outside the gene matches. CDR3 length: 13 amino acids. The CDR3 DNA reads TGTGCCAGCAGCTCCGGACAGGGGGGAAAACTGTTTTTT. Protein product: CASSSGQGGKLFF.

The chain has TRBV28 and TRBJ1-4; tentative D call: TRBD1 (6 bases). This CDR3 region has 15 residues. The germline V gene has CDR1 MDHEN and CDR2 SYDVKM. V was clipped by 6 bases and J by 2 bases, with 13 bases between them. DNA of the CDR3: TGTGCCAGCAGGGGCCGGGACACTACTAATGAAAAACTGTTTTTT. Translated: CASRGRDTTNEKLFF.

This clone has more than one count but fewer than ten. An end of the junction does not agree with germline; a read error may underlie this. The V gene is TRBV29-1, the J gene TRBJ1-4, with D possibly matching TRBD1 (6 bases). CDR1 is SQVTM and CDR2 is ANQGSEA in the germline V gene. The CDR3 is 15 amino acids. This CDR3 reads CSVEEQGQRENLEVF. The DNA for the CDR3 is TGCAGCGTTGAAGAACAAGGACAGCGTGAAAATTTAGAGGTTTTT.

The chain recombines TRBV2 with TRBJ1-4, with D possibly TRBD1 on 6 matching bases. Germline assignment: CDR1 SNHLY and CDR2 FYNNEI. Trimming cost V 4 bases and J 11 bases, with 20 bases left between them. The CDR3 is 15 residues long. CDR3 DNA sequence: TGTGCCAGCAGTGCCCGACAGGCCGATTCGGGCAAACTGTTTTTT. It yields the protein CASSARQADSGKLFF. The full variable domain, with the rest looked up from reference TRBV2 and TRBJ1-4, is EPEVTQTPSHQVTQMGQEVILRCVPISNHLYFYWYRQILGQKVEFLVSFYNNEISEKSEIFDDQFSVERPDGSNFTLKIRSTKLEDSAMYFCASSARQADSGKLFFGSGTQLSVL.

The CDR3 nucleotides read TGTGCCAGCAGCCAAGTACAGGGGAACAATTCACCCCTCCACTTT. Amino acid sequence: CASSQVQGNNSPLHF. The rearrangement uses TRBV3-1 (or the pseudogene TRBV3-2) and TRBJ1-6, with 7 bases that match TRBD1. Germline V gene sequence: CDR1 LGHDT, CDR2 YNNKEL (reference sequence). Germline trimming cut 1 base from V and 7 bases from J; bases unmatched to any gene: 4. CDR3 length: 15 amino acids.